Given below is one T cell receptor (beta chain) in context. Which antigen it targets is not known. Per-nucleotide qualities are absent, and no much larger clonotype sits a single base away. The sample is drawn from a study of blood T cell repertoires in COVID-19 (dated by TCRdb to 2019 to 2021). About the investigation overall: Samples from collaborators originated in the United States, Italy and Spain and spanned both the acute and convalescent phases of COVID-19. The material from the prospective study consisted of cDNA or gDNA derived from T cells, B-cell-depleted T cells, or PBMCs. Subjects who had been exposed to COVID-19, were actively infected with it, or had recovered from it provided the deeply sampled blood TCRbeta repertoires that made up the dataset. The repertoires were released in a freely available public database meant as a resource for research on the immune response to SARS-CoV-2. Samples were obtained from the ongoing ImmuneRACE study (first 160 participants) and from about 1,300 subjects provided by 6 global collaborators. The sample metadata nearly always contained a de-identified subject ID, COVID-19 status, age in years and sex. HLA class I and class II types, where available, came from metadata supplied by the sample provider rather than from assay-based typing. The paper's findings and limits, for the study overall: The amount of clinical and demographic metadata varied by source and participant and was provided uncurated.

TCRbeta CDR3 regions were amplified from genomic DNA by means of the immunoSEQ Assay, a bias-controlled multiplex PCR. As for the authors' bioinformatics: Nucleated cell counts per sample were estimated from amplification of reference gene primers within the assay. To quantify the absolute abundance of each unique TCRbeta CDR3 rearrangement, sequence reads were collapsed and filtered. For each sample, productive Simpson clonality was calculated as the square root of Simpson's diversity index across productive rearrangements. The table was pulled from immuneACCESS by TCRdb, which kept in-frame rearrangements only. Such tables lose some clones; where checked, under half of the loss comes from unresolved V genes, and the rest has no known cause. The DNA was the basis for D and trimming; V, J and clone size are from that table. This sample lists a few hundred thousand clones; about 87% were detected once. The ten largest clones add up to approximately 2.9% of the sample.

Collaborating institutions collected whole blood in K2EDTA tubes following their own protocols. For TCRbeta analysis, collaborators shipped samples in one of three forms: frozen whole blood, isolated PBMCs, or DNA extracted from either of those sample types. Sequences MGHRA (CDR1) and YSYEKL (CDR2) are obtained from the germline V gene. Counted from cysteine to phenylalanine, this CDR3 has 15 amino acids. Just the 45-base CDR3 DNA is kept, in frame starting at base 1. V loses 1 base at its end and J loses 3 bases; junction bases beyond the gene matches: 0. The chain uses TRBV4-1 and TRBJ2-1, with 10 bases matching TRBD2. Sequencing was done on a sample of peripheral blood. The sequence derives from a human donor in a cohort sampled during active COVID-19. The nucleotide sequence is TGCGCCAGCAGCCAAGTAGCGGGAGGCTACAATGAGCAGTTCTTC. This sequence encodes CASSQVAGGYNEQFF.